This T cell receptor (beta chain) was sequenced during a study of T cell responses to AZD1222 COVID-19 vaccine. Study-level findings and limits: Once two AZD1222 doses were given, Spike-specific TCR breadth and depth went up. Donors were largely white British and mainly female; clonal diversity was possibly underestimated. At baseline, just a handful of AZD1222 recipients tested seropositive.

Points on this clone: The target antigen is unknown.

Here immunoSEQ multiplex PCR was the method, and the copy in TCRdb shows in-frame clones only, minus some. The sample has around 120,000 clones, around 84% seen once; the top ten hold about 26%. V was trimmed by 6 bases and J by 4 bases, leaving 15 bases between them. This CDR3 has 14 residues. Germline CDR1 reads ENHRY; CDR2 reads SYGVKD. The chain recombines TRBV10-3 with TRBJ1-1; a weak D match, TRBD1 (5 bases). Material: peripheral blood, obtained 28 days after the second AZD1222 dose. This TCR was recovered from an adult who received the AZD1222 COVID-19 vaccine. CDR3 in DNA: TGTGCCATCAGCGGGGGAAAATTGACCACTGAAGCTTTCTTT. This codes for CAISGGKLTTEAFF.